The following is a TCR beta chain sequence with its context. The target antigen is unknown. The data are from a study of cytomegalovirus exposure and HLA in healthy donors. Overall study findings and caveats: The sole available immune exposure information was CMV serostatus. The study designated fewer than 200 TCR beta chains cytomegalovirus-associated. A later analysis linked a missense DCLRE1C variant to TCR beta V- and J-gene trimming.

CDR3 length equals 15 residues. Germline V gives CDR1 MNHEY, CDR2 SMNVEV (reference sequence). With 6 bases removed from V and 1 base from J, the gap between germline ends came to 16 bases. The PCR used 60 Vbeta and 13 Jbeta primers. Assay used: immunoSEQ multiplex PCR; TCRdb lists only in-frame clones, some missing. The data hold approximately 110,000 clones, with roughly 13% observed a single time. This TCR derives from a man in his forties in good health and CMV-seropositive. This sequence joins TRBV27 and TRBJ2-7; D uncertain. The sequencing input was PBMCs. CDR3 sequence (DNA): TGTGCCAGCAGGCCGTCCCTAGAGGTGTCCTACGAGCAGTACTTC. It specifies CASRPSLEVSYEQYF.